The 24 T cell receptor beta chains presented below share a single source sample, sequenced in a study of spatial heterogeneity in lung cancer. Time point reported: sample taken at primary tumor resection. General observations from the study: Tumor mutation count correlated with how many alpha and beta TCRs expanded intratumorally.

TCRdb re-called the 5' RACE reads through MiXCR, storing one row per CDR3 protein. The data contain under 20,000 distinct CDR3 sequences, roughly 5.7% of them singletons. These receptors' antigens are unknown. The sample was lung tumor tissue, taken at surgery. These TCRs come from a female donor with early-stage non-small cell lung cancer.

The table lists this clonotype with many counts. CDR3 coding DNA: TGTGCCAGCAGTGAAGGGGCGAGGCGGGTCGAGCAGTACTTC. This gives the protein CASSEGARRVEQYF. The V gene is TRBV2, the J gene TRBJ2-7; D perhaps matches TRBD2 (5 bases). In germline, CDR1 is SNHLY, CDR2 FYNNEI. The V end was cut by 1 base, the J end by 6 bases, with 13 bases between. This CDR3 region has 14 residues. Full variable domain (outside the CDR3, taken from reference TRBV2 and TRBJ2-7): EPEVTQTPSHQVTQMGQEVILRCVPISNHLYFYWYRQILGQKVEFLVSFYNNEISEKSEIFDDQFSVERPDGSNFTLKIRSTKLEDSAMYFCASSEGARRVEQYFGPGTRLTVT.

This clonotype showed up many times. A junction boundary mismatches the germline segment, possibly from a read error. The CDR3 spells CASSLSGSLPLLF. Here the CDR3 DNA reads TGTGCCAGCAGTTTAAGTGGTAGCCTCCCATTACTCTTC. The chain combines TRBV12-3 or TRBV12-4 with TRBJ2-1; D not certain. This CDR3 is built from 13 residues.

This clonotype qualifies as medium-sized. The chain is built from TRBV9 and TRBJ1-2; D is unclear. This CDR3 region has 12 residues. Germline V CDR1 and CDR2: SGDLS, YYNGEE. Trimming shortened V by 5 bases and J by 1 base, and 6 bases separated the two germline ends. The CDR3 is CASSLSNYGYTF. CDR3 in DNA: TGTGCCAGCAGTTTGAGTAACTATGGCTACACCTTC.

The chain employs TRBV12-3 or TRBV12-4 and TRBJ1-5; perhaps TRBD1 as D (5 bases). V was pared by 2 bases and J by 7 bases, with 15 bases between. CDR3 length: 15 amino acids. CDR3: CASSLSGRVGQPQHF. The CDR3 bases are TGTGCCAGCAGTTTATCAGGCAGGGTGGGGCAGCCCCAGCATTTT.

In its sample, this clonotype ranks as medium-sized. The chain is built from TRBV12-3 or TRBV12-4 and TRBJ1-1; D gene ambiguous. The CDR3 loop spans 14 amino acids. Trimming stripped 2 bases from V and 1 base from J, with 8 bases between. The CDR3 DNA follows: TGTGCCAGCAGTTTACGGGCGTGGAACACTGAAGCTTTCTTT. This encodes CASSLRAWNTEAFF.

The sample holds a few counts of this clonotype. This rearrangement joins TRBV12-3 or TRBV12-4 to TRBJ1-1; TRBD1 matches 7 bases. This CDR3 region has 14 residues. V was pared by 3 bases and J by 6 bases, with 7 bases of the junction left unmatched. CDR3 nucleotides: TGTGCCAGCAGTTTGAGGGGGCGGGTCGCTGAAGCTTTCTTT. As protein: CASSLRGRVAEAFF.

This clonotype was seen only a few times. The chain couples TRBV6-5 to TRBJ1-1, with D tentatively TRBD1 (5 bases). With 2 bases removed from V and 6 bases from J, the gap between germline ends came to 16 bases. CDR1 is MNHEY and CDR2 is SVGAGI in the germline V gene. The CDR3 contains 15 residues. DNA of the CDR3: TGTGCCAGCAGTTACGGCGACAGAAGGGGCTCTGAAGCTTTCTTT. Translated: CASSYGDRRGSEAFF.

The sample holds many counts of this clonotype. V and J are TRBV30 and TRBJ2-7, with TRBD2 matching over 12 bases. The CDR3 is 14 residues long. CDR1 and CDR2 from the germline V gene are GTSNPN and SVGIG (reference sequence). Losses at the gene ends were 3 bases for V and 3 bases for J; bases not matched to a gene: 3. CDR3 protein: CAWRRTSGNYEQYF. Written as DNA, the CDR3 is TGTGCCTGGAGAAGGACTAGCGGGAACTACGAGCAGTACTTC.

On this clonotype: This may arise from a read error, as a much more abundant clone is one base away. The chain carries TRBV5-5 and TRBJ1-1; 7 bases fit TRBD1. Germline loops: CDR1 SGHKS, CDR2 YYEKEE (reference sequence). CDR3 length: 14 residues. The CDR3, as DNA: TGTGCCAGCAGCCCTTACAGGGGAAACACTGGAGCTTTCTTT. Residues: CASSPYRGNTGAFF.

There are a few counts of this clonotype. The V gene is TRBV3-1, the J gene TRBJ1-1; the match to TRBD1 covers 7 bases. The CDR3 runs to 15 residues. CDR1 and CDR2 (germline): LGHDT, YNNKEL (reference sequence). V gave up 4 bases and J gave up 1 base; unmatched junction bases: 6. CDR3 sequence: CASSREQGSNTEAFF. CDR3 nucleotide sequence: TGTGCCAGCAGCCGGGAACAGGGGTCGAACACTGAAGCTTTCTTT.

This clonotype was seen ten or more times. The chain links TRBV12-3 or TRBV12-4 to TRBJ2-3; 14 nucleotides align to TRBD2. Trimming took 5 bases from V and 5 from J; bases not matched to a gene: 3. The CDR3 extends over 15 amino acids. CDR3 bases: TGTGCCAGCAGTCCGGGACTAGCGGGAGAAGATACGCAGTATTTT. Encoded protein: CASSPGLAGEDTQYF.

Comment on this clonotype: This clone may be a read error of a much larger clone one base away. The CDR3 DNA reads as TGTGCTTCAGAGGAGGGGAACAGACACTACGAGCAGTACTTC. Translation: CASEEGNRHYEQYF. The chain is built from TRBV2 and TRBJ2-7; D perhaps matches TRBD2 (6 bases). Per the germline V gene, CDR1 is SNHLY and CDR2 is FYNNEI. This CDR3 is built from 14 residues.

The sample holds many counts of this clonotype. The V and J genes are TRBV2 and TRBJ2-2; D gene uncertain. V lost 7 bases and J 6 bases, leaving 6 bases between the germline ends. CDR1 SNHLY and CDR2 FYNNEI come from the germline V gene. This CDR3 is 11 amino acids long. The CDR3 bases are TGTGCCAGCATTGAGTCCGGGGAGCTGTTTTTT. Translated, it gives CASIESGELFF.

This clonotype has a count of ten or more. The genes are TRBV3-1 and TRBJ2-5; D is unclear. V gave up 3 bases and J gave up 2 bases, with 4 bases separating them. The length of the CDR3 is 12 residues. Germline loops: CDR1 LGHDT, CDR2 YNNKEL (reference sequence). In nucleotides, the CDR3 is TGTGCCAGCAGCCAGCAGCAAGAGACCCAGTACTTC. Its translation: CASSQQQETQYF.

Judged by abundance, this clonotype is medium-sized. The chain carries TRBV9 and TRBJ1-6; no definite D call. The CDR3 loop spans 14 amino acids. Deletions cut 0 bases from V and 7 bases from J, with 8 bases between. Germline V CDR1 and CDR2: SGDLS, YYNGEE. DNA of the CDR3: TGTGCCAGCAGCGTAGCCGGGAGCAATTCACCCCTCCACTTT. It is translated as CASSVAGSNSPLHF.

This clonotype was counted at least ten times. This chain links TRBV2 with TRBJ2-2; D is undetermined. Between the trimmed V and J ends, which lost 6 bases and 0 bases, there was a span of 11 bases. The CDR3 spans 15 residues. CDR1 and CDR2 from the germline V gene are SNHLY and FYNNEI. CDR3 amino acids: CASRQSVANTGELFF. In nucleotides, the CDR3 is TGTGCCAGCAGGCAAAGCGTCGCGAACACCGGGGAGCTGTTTTTT. Supplemented by reference TRBV2 and TRBJ2-2, the full variable domain reads EPEVTQTPSHQVTQMGQEVILRCVPISNHLYFYWYRQILGQKVEFLVSFYNNEISEKSEIFDDQFSVERPDGSNFTLKIRSTKLEDSAMYFCASRQSVANTGELFFGEGSRLTVL.

This clonotype was found many times. The chain has TRBV7-9 and TRBJ2-1; D tentatively reads TRBD1 or TRBD2 (6 bases each). The ends were cut back, 6 bases at V and 12 bases at J, with 15 bases in the middle. CDR3 length: 12 amino acids. CDR1 is SEHNR and CDR2 is FQNEAQ in the germline V gene (reference sequence). CDR3: CASRLSGGPQFF. CDR3 bases: TGTGCCAGCAGATTATCCGGGGGCCCGCAGTTCTTC.

This clonotype was seen many times. CDR3 region: CASSSRQGLPYNEQFF. The CDR3 nucleotides are TGTGCCAGCAGCTCCCGACAGGGTCTACCATACAATGAGCAGTTCTTC. This sequence joins TRBV7-9 and TRBJ2-1; 7 nucleotides agree with TRBD1. Trimming removed 4 bases from V and 4 bases from J; junction bases left unmatched: 10. The CDR3 is made up of 16 amino acids. Germline V gene lookup returns CDR1 SEHNR and CDR2 FQNEAQ (reference sequence).

This clonotype was counted a few times. The chain is built from TRBV20-1 and TRBJ2-7; TRBD2 agrees at 9 bases. J lost 2 bases, V lost 5 bases, and 10 bases had no gene match. CDR3 length: 15 residues. CDR1 and CDR2 (germline): DFQATT, SNEGSKA (reference sequence). The CDR3 loop reads CSAQGIAGDPYEQYF. CDR3 coding DNA: TGCAGTGCTCAAGGGATAGCGGGAGACCCCTACGAGCAGTACTTC.

This clonotype appeared a few times. The V and J genes are TRBV5-4 and TRBJ1-2, with 10 bases matching TRBD1. V shed 2 bases and J 4 bases; nucleotides not matched to a gene: 8. The germline gives CDR1 SGHNT, CDR2 YYREEE (reference sequence). The CDR3 consists of 16 residues. The chain's CDR3 is CASSFGQGVGGYGYTF. The CDR3 region has the DNA TGTGCCAGCAGCTTCGGACAGGGGGTAGGAGGCTATGGCTACACCTTC.

This clonotype was counted at least ten times. The V and J genes are TRBV27 and TRBJ1-5; tentative D call: TRBD1 (5 bases). The CDR3 sequence is 14 residues long. Germline values: CDR1 MNHEY, CDR2 SMNVEV (reference sequence). With 5 bases removed from V and 2 bases from J, the gap between germline ends came to 10 bases. This chain's CDR3 is CASSQGEGNQPQHF. The CDR3 DNA sequence: TGTGCCAGCAGTCAGGGTGAAGGCAATCAGCCCCAGCATTTT.

In this sample, this clonotype turned up many times. The gene calls are TRBV28 and TRBJ2-3; 8 bases are a match to TRBD2. The CDR3 is 15 residues long. The trim removed 6 bases at V and 8 bases at J, leaving 13 bases unmatched. Germline lookup yields CDR1 MDHEN and CDR2 SYDVKM. The CDR3 nucleotides are TGTGCCAGCAGCCCCGTTTCGGGAGGGGACTTTACGCAGTATTTT. The encoded protein is CASSPVSGGDFTQYF. The variable domain in full, completed from reference TRBV28 and TRBJ2-3, reads DVKVTQSSRYLVKRTGEKVFLECVQDMDHENMFWYRQDPGLGLRLIYFSYDVKMKEKGDIPEGYSVSREKKERFSLILESASTNQTSMYLCASSPVSGGDFTQYFGPGTRLTVL.

This clonotype was seen many times. This sequence joins TRBV5-1 and TRBJ2-3; TRBD2 matches at 11 bases. V shed 0 bases and J 4 bases; nucleotides not matched to a gene: 7. CDR1 is SGHRS, CDR2 YFSETQ, per germline. The CDR3 covers 17 residues. The CDR3 nucleotides read TGCGCCAGCAGCTTGGTCTTAGGACTAGCGGGCCCAGATACGCAGTATTTT. Protein product: CASSLVLGLAGPDTQYF. Full variable domain (missing parts from reference TRBV5-1 and TRBJ2-3): KAGVTQTPRYLIKTRGQQVTLSCSPISGHRSVSWYQQTPGQGLQFLFEYFSETQRNKGNFPGRFSGRQFSNSRSEMNVSTLELGDSALYLCASSLVLGLAGPDTQYFGPGTRLTVL.

This clonotype was detected many times. The V gene is TRBV29-1, the J gene TRBJ2-3; the D gene is possibly TRBD2 (5 bases). This CDR3 is built from 12 residues. Between the trimmed V and J ends, which lost 2 bases and 5 bases, there was a span of 8 bases. The germline gives CDR1 SQVTM, CDR2 ANQGSEA. The CDR3 DNA sequence: TGCAGCGTTGAACTAGCAGGAGATACGCAGTATTTT. Translated: CSVELAGDTQYF.